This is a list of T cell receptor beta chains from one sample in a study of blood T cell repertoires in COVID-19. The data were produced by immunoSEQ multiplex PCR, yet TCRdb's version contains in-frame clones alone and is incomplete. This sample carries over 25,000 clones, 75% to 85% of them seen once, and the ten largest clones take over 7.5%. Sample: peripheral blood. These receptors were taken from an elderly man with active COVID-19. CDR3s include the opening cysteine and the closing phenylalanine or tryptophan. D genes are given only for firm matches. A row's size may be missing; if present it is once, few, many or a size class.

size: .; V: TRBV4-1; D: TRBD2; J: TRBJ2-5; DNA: TGCGCCAGCAGCCAGGTACGCGGGGGACCACAAGAGACCCAGTACTTC; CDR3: CASSQVRGGPQETQYF
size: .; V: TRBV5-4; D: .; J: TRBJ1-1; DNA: TGTGCCAGCAGCTTGTTGGAAGAGGGAACTGAAGCTTTCTTT; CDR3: CASSLLEEGTEAFF
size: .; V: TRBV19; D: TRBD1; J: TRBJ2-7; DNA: TGTGCCAGTAAGGTGACAGGGGGCGTCCACGAGCAGTACTTC; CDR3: CASKVTGGVHEQYF
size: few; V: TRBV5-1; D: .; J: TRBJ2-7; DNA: TGCGCCAGCAGCCTGGATCGCGGGGCGCAGTACTTC; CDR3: CASSLDRGAQYF
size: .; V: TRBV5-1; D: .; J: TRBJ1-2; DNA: TGCGCCAGCAGACAGGTCTCCGGCTATGGCTACACCTTC; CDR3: CASRQVSGYGYTF
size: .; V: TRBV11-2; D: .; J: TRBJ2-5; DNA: TGTGCCAGCAGCTTACGGGTCCGTCAGGAGACCCAGTACTTC; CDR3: CASSLRVRQETQYF
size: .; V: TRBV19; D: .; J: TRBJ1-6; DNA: TGTGCCAGTAGTATTTTACAGGGTAGGAATTCACCCCTCCACTTT; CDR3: CASSILQGRNSPLHF
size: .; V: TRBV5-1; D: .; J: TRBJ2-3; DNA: TGCGCCAGCAGCCCCCAGCGGAGCACTAGCACAGATACGCAGTATTTT; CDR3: CASSPQRSTSTDTQYF
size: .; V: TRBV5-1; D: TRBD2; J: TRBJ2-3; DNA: TGCGCCAGCAGCCCCCTAGCGGGGGGCACAGATACGCAGTATTTT; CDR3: CASSPLAGGTDTQYF
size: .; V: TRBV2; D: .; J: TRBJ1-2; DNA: TGTGCCAGCAGTGAAGCCACAAGCAGGGGTGGCTACACCTTC; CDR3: CASSEATSRGGYTF
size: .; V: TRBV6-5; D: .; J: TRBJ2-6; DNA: TGTGCCAGCAGTTCCCGCTACTCTGGGGCCAACGTCCTGACTTTC; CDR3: CASSSRYSGANVLTF
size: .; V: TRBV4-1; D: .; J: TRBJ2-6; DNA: TGCGCCAGCAGCCAAGACAGGGTTTCTGGGGCCAACGTCCTGACTTTC; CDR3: CASSQDRVSGANVLTF
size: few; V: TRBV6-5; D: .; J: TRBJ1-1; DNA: TGTGCCAGCAATAGGAGACTTATTTCTTACACTGAAGCTTTCTTT; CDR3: CASNRRLISYTEAFF
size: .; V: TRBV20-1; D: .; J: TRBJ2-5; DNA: TGCAGTGCTAGAAACCGGAGGGCCCAGTACTTC; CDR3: CSARNRRAQYF
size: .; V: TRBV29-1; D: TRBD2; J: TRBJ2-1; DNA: TGCAGCGGACAGACTAGCGGGGTCGTCAATGAGCAGTTCTTC; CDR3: CSGQTSGVVNEQFF
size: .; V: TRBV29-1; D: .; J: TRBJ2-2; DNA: TGCAGCGTTAGCTACGGTATCGGCACCGGGGAGCTGTTTTTT; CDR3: CSVSYGIGTGELFF
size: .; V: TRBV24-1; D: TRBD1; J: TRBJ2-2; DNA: TGTGCCACCAGTGATTTAGGAGGACAGGCCACCGGGGAGCTGTTTTTT; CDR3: CATSDLGGQATGELFF
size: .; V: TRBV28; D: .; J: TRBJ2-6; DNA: TGTGCCAGCAGCAACCGGGGGTCTGGGGCCAACGTCCTGACTTTC; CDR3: CASSNRGSGANVLTF
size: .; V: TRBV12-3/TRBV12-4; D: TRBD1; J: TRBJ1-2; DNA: TGTGCCAGCAGCAGGGGACAGGGGTATGGCTACACCTTC; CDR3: CASSRGQGYGYTF
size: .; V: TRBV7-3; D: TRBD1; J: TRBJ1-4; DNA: TGTGCCAGCAGCGTATCAGGGGGCGCGGGCGAAAAACTGTTTTTT; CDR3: CASSVSGGAGEKLFF
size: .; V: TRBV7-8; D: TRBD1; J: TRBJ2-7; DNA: TGTGCCAGCAGCTTTCCGGGACAGTTGCCCTACGAGCAGTACTTC; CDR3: CASSFPGQLPYEQYF
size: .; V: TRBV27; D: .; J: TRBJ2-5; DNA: TGTGCCAGCACGAAAAGGGGGGGTGGAGAGACCCAGTACTTC; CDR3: CASTKRGGGETQYF
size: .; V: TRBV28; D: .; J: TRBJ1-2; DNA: TGTGCCAGCACCTCTGGGCAGGGCTATGGCTACACCTTC; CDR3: CASTSGQGYGYTF
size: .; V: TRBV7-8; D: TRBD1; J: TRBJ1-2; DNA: TGTGCCAGCAGCTTGGACAGGGGGTCCTATGGCTACACCTTC; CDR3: CASSLDRGSYGYTF
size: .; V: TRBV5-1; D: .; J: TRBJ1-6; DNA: TGCGCCAGCAGCCCCACGACAGGATCCTATAATTCACCCCTCCACTTT; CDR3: CASSPTTGSYNSPLHF
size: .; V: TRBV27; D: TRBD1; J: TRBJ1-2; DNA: TGTGCCAGCAGTTACCAGGGGGCAGACTATGGCTACACCTTC; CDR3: CASSYQGADYGYTF
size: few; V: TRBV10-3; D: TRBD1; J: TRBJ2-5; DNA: TGTGCCATCAGTGAGGGGGACAGGGTGCGGGAGACCCAGTACTTC; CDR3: CAISEGDRVRETQYF
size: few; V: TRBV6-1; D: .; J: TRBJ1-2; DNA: TGTGCCAGCAGTGACAGGGTAGGAGGCTACACCTTC; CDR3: CASSDRVGGYTF
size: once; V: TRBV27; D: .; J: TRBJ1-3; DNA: TGTGCCAGCAGTTCCGGGACACAAGGAAACACCATATATTTT; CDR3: CASSSGTQGNTIYF
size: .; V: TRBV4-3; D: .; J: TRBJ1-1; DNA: TGCGCCAGCAGCCAAGTAGGGAAAGGACAGCGGACTGAAGCTTTCTTT; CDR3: CASSQVGKGQRTEAFF
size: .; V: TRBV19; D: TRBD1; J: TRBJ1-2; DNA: TGTGCCAGTAGAAGACAGGGACTCCTTGGCTACACCTTC; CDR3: CASRRQGLLGYTF
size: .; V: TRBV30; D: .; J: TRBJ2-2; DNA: TGTGCCTGGAGTGTATCCGGGGGAATCGGGGAGCTGTTTTTT; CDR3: CAWSVSGGIGELFF
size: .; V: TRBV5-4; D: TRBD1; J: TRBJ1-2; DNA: TGTGCCAGCAGCTTGTGGAACAGGGGGATAAGTGGCTACACCTTC; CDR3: CASSLWNRGISGYTF
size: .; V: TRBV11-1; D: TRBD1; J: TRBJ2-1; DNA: TGTGCCAGCAGCTTCGGACAGGGCTCCTACAATGAGCAGTTCTTC; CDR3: CASSFGQGSYNEQFF
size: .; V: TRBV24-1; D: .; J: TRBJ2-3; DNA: TGTGCCACCAGTGAGCAGGGTGGGAATACGCAGTATTTT; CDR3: CATSEQGGNTQYF
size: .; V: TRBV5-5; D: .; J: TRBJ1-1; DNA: TGTGCCAGCAGCTTGTTAGGGGCCACTGAAGCTTTCTTT; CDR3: CASSLLGATEAFF
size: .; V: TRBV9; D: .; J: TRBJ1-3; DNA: TGTGCCAGCAGCCCTCGTAAGACAAAGTCAGGAAACACCATATATTTT; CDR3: CASSPRKTKSGNTIYF
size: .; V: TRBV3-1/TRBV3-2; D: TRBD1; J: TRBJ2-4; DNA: TGTGCCAGCATGCGGACAGGGACCAAAAACATTCAGTACTTC; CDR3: CASMRTGTKNIQYF
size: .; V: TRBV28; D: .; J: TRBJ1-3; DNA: TGTGCCAGCAGTTCCACAGGGACGAAGGGAGACACCATATATTTT; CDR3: CASSSTGTKGDTIYF
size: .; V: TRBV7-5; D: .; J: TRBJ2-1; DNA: TGTGTCAGAAGCTCGGAAGACGAAGGGGCAAATGAGCAGTTCTTC; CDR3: CVRSSEDEGANEQFF
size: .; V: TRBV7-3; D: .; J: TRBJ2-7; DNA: TGTGCCAGCAGCTTTGCCAGGGGCCACGAGCAGTACTTC; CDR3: CASSFARGHEQYF
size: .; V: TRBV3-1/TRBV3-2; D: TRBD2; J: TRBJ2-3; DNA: TGTGCCAGCAGCCAATACTCGCGGGGGAGCACAGATACGCAGTATTTT; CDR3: CASSQYSRGSTDTQYF
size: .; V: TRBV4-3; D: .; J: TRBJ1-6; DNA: TGCGCCAGCAGCCAAGATTCGGGTTCACCCCTCCACTTT; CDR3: CASSQDSGSPLHF
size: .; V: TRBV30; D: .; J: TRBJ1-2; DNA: TGTGCCTGGAGCCCGGGGAGGGGGGTTTTATATGGCTACACCTTC; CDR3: CAWSPGRGVLYGYTF
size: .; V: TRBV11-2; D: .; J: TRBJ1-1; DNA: TGTGCCAGCAGCCCCAACCCGTGGAGCACTGAAGCTTTCTTT; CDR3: CASSPNPWSTEAFF
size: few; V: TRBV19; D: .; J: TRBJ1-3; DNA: TGTGCCAGTAGTATAGCCGGGATCGGCGACACCATATATTTT; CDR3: CASSIAGIGDTIYF
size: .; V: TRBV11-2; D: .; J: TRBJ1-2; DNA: TGTGCCAGCAGGCCTACAGGGATCTATGGCTACACCTTC; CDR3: CASRPTGIYGYTF
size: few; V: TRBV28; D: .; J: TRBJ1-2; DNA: TGTGCCAGCTCCACGGGGGGGGCCTTCCCTAACTATGGCTACACCTTC; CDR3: CASSTGGAFPNYGYTF
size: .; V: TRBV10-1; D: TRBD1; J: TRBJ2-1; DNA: TGCGCCAGCAGTGGGACAGGGGGTTTCAATGAGCAGTTCTTC; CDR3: CASSGTGGFNEQFF
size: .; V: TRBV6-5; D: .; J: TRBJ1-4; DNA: TGTGCCAGCAGTTCAGGTTACAATGAAAAACTGTTTTTT; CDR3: CASSSGYNEKLFF
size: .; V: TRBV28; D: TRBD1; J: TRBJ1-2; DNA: TGTGCCAGCAGCTTCCTAACAGGGGGAGCTAACTATGGCTACACCTTC; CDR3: CASSFLTGGANYGYTF
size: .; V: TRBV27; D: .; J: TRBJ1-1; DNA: TGTGCCAGCAGTTTAGGGACTTACGGGACTGAAGCTTTCTTT; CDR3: CASSLGTYGTEAFF
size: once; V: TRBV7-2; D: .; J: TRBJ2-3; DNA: TGTGCCAGCAGCTTAGGTAGACTAGATACGCAGTATTTT; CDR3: CASSLGRLDTQYF